This T cell receptor beta chain was sequenced in a study of technical replicates of blood from several donors. Trimming removed 5 bases at V and 2 bases at J, with 16 bases between. The CDR3 consists of 16 residues. The V gene's germline CDR1 is MNHEY and CDR2 SMNVEV (reference sequence). Generated by immunoSEQ multiplex PCR, the TCRdb table keeps only in-frame clones and is missing some. The sample yields about 100,000 clones, nearly 96% seen once. This TCR came from a human donor in good health. V is TRBV27 and J is TRBJ2-4; D may be TRBD1 (6 bases). Sequencing was performed on T cells isolated from PBMCs. CDR3 in DNA: TGTGCCAGCAGTAGTCACAGGGAACAGACCAAAAACATTCAGTACTTC. It translates to CASSSHREQTKNIQYF.